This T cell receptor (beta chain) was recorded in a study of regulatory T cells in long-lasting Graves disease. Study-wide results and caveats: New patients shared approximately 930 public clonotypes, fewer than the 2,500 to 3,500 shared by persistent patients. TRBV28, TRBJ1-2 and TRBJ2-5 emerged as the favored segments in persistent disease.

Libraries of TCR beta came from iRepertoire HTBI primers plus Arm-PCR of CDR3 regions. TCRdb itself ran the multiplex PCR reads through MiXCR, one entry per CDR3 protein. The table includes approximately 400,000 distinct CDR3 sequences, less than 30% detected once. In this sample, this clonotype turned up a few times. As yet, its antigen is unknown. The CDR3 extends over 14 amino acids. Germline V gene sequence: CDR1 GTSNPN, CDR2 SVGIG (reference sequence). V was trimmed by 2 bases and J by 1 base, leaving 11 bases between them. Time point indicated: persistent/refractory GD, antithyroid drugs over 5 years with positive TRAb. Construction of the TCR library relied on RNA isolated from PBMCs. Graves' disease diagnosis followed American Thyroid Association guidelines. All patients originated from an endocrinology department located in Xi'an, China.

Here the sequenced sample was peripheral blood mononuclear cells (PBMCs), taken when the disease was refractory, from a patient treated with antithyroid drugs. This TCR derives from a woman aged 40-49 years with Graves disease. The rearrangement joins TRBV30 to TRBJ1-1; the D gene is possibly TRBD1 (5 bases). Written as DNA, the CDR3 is TGTGCCTGGAGTAGGGGACGGGCGAACACTGAAGCTTTCTTT. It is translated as CAWSRGRANTEAFF.